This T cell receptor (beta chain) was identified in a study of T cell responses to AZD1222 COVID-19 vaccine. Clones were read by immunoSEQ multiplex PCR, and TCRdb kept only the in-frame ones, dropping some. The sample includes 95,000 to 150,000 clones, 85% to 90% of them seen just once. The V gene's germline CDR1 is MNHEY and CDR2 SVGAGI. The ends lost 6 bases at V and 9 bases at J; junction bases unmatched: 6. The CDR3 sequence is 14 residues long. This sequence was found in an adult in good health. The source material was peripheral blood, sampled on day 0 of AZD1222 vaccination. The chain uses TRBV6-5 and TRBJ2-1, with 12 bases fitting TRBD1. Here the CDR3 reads CASRQGQGAAEQFF. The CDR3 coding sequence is TGTGCCAGCAGGCAGGGACAGGGGGCGGCTGAGCAGTTCTTC.